This T cell receptor beta chain was identified in a study of T cells in Graves' hyperthyroidism and ophthalmopathy. Study details: Peripheral blood specimens were obtained at initial diagnosis, prior to any treatment. The study's findings and limits: Ophthalmopathy, which appeared later, was predicted by the model a median about 6.8 months before onset.

A NOSPECS grade of at least 4, a Clinical Activity Score of at least 3 and duration under 3 months were recorded in ophthalmopathy patients. This clonotype was seen many times. The antigen remains undetermined. Authors of the study amplified TCR beta CDR3 regions from RNA transcripts. The study used the HTBI primer set for a first-round RT-PCR of the TCR CDR3. In TCRdb, the multiplex PCR reads were re-called with MiXCR into one record per CDR3 protein. The sample comprises fewer than 400,000 distinct CDR3 sequences, about an eighth of which are singletons, and 25% to 30% rests with the top ten. V lost 5 bases, J lost 3 bases, and 17 bases lay in between. Germline CDR1 is SGHVS and CDR2 is FQNEAQ. CDR3 length equals 15 residues.

The source of this sequence is a man aged 45-65 years with Graves' ophthalmopathy. Material: blood. The chain joins TRBV7-8 to TRBJ2-7; D ambiguous. This CDR3 reads CASSTVGSLVYEQYF. For the CDR3, the DNA is TGTGCCAGCAGCACAGTCGGGTCTTTGGTCTACGAGCAGTACTTC.